The clone carrying this TCR beta chain was picked up many times. Its antigen is not known. These data come from a study of CD8 T cells in ankylosing spondylitis. The CDR3 has 14 amino acids. V was shortened by 2 bases and J by 4 bases, with 11 bases between the two germline ends. Looked up from germline, CDR1 is SGHTA and CDR2 is FQGNSA. Findings of the study overall: Previously reported in reactive arthritis synovial fluid and blood were some of the motif variants. Roughly eight highly homologous variants formed a TCR beta motif that appeared characteristic of ankylosing spondylitis blood.

Library preparation for TCR beta used quantitative 5'-RACE with molecular barcodes. From the 5' RACE reads, TCRdb called clonotypes with MiXCR, one entry per CDR3 protein. The sample yields approximately 200,000 distinct CDR3 sequences, 13% seen once. Sequences were obtained from blood, either unsorted or a sorted T cell fraction (not recorded which). The rearrangement uses TRBV7-2 and TRBJ1-2, with D uncertain. The receptor's source is a female donor with ankylosing spondylitis or in good health (not recorded which). CDR3 residues: CASSLPGQIYGYTF. DNA of the CDR3: TGTGCCAGCAGCTTACCGGGCCAGATCTATGGCTACACCTTC.